This TCR beta chain comes out of a study of HIV-infected patients and healthy controls. Follow-up blood was drawn about 14 weeks, roughly three months, after antiretroviral therapy began. All unsorted peripheral T cells were captured because whole blood was used without fractionation. In its sample, this clonotype is medium-sized. Alpha and beta constant-region primers primed reverse transcription of 400 to 650 ng RNA. Separate chain-specific third strand synthesis with multiplexing indices produced the alpha and beta libraries. TCRdb fed the 5' RACE reads into MiXCR, producing one record per CDR3 protein. The table has over 5,500 distinct CDR3 sequences, roughly 8.1% seen once. The V gene's germline CDR1 is SGHTA and CDR2 FQGNSA. The V and J ends lost 4 bases and 3 bases respectively, with 12 bases between them. This CDR3 has 14 amino acids.

The chain carries TRBV7-2 and TRBJ1-1; D perhaps matches TRBD1 (5 bases). This receptor was obtained from an adult with HIV infection. The sequenced sample was blood, obtained during antiretroviral therapy. CDR3 loop: CASSSGQMDTEAFF. The CDR3 DNA reads TGTGCCAGCAGCTCTGGACAAATGGACACTGAAGCTTTCTTT.